This entry lists 32 T cell receptor beta chains sequenced from one sample in a study of shared clonotypes between healthy human individuals. Sequencing used immunoSEQ multiplex PCR; TCRdb keeps in-frame clones, though not all of them. The sample comprises roughly 120,000 clones, 55% to 80% of which are singletons, and approximately 25% rests with the top ten. The source material was memory CD8+ T cells sorted from blood. Sample subset: CD45RO+ cells pooled with CCR7-negative TemRA cells. The receptors were gathered from a woman in her thirties in good health.

This clone showed up many times. The V and J genes are TRBV4-2 and TRBJ1-4; TRBD1 matches 7 bases. The junction had 4 bases not matched to a gene; V was cut back by 4 bases and J by 5 bases. This CDR3 spans 14 amino acids. The germline gives CDR1 LGHNA, CDR2 YNFKEQ. The CDR3 nucleotides read TGTGCCAGCAGCCCAGGACAGGAAAATGAAAAACTGTTTTTT. It encodes CASSPGQENEKLFF.

The chain joins TRBV27 to TRBJ2-7; D gene uncertain. V was clipped by 3 bases and J by 0 bases, with 6 bases between them. The CDR3 sequence is 13 residues long. CDR1 and CDR2 from the germline V gene are MNHEY and SMNVEV (reference sequence). CDR3 sequence: CASSFVSSYEQYF. CDR3 nucleotide sequence: TGTGCCAGCAGTTTCGTTAGCTCCTACGAGCAGTACTTC.

The chain has TRBV27 and TRBJ2-7, with D possibly matching TRBD1 (5 bases). CDR3 length equals 14 residues. Trimming stripped 6 bases from V and 0 bases from J, with 12 bases between. Per the germline V gene, CDR1 is MNHEY and CDR2 is SMNVEV (reference sequence). CDR3 sequence: CASSPPDNSYEQYF. In nucleotides, the CDR3 is TGTGCCAGCAGCCCACCGGACAACTCCTACGAGCAGTACTTC.

The rearrangement uses TRBV7-9 and TRBJ1-1, with TRBD1 identical over 9 bases. Per germline, CDR1 SEHNR and CDR2 FQNEAQ (reference sequence). The CDR3 runs to 17 residues. The ends lost 6 bases at V and 1 base at J; junction bases unmatched: 12. The CDR3 bases are TGTGCCAGCAGATATGTCCCGGGACAGGGACCGAACACTGAAGCTTTCTTT. Translated: CASRYVPGQGPNTEAFF.

V gene TRBV27 combines with J gene TRBJ2-3, with 15 bases aligning to TRBD2. There are 19 residues in the CDR3. Germline loops: CDR1 MNHEY, CDR2 SMNVEV (reference sequence). V dropped 3 bases and J dropped 4; count of bases not matched to a gene: 11. The CDR3: CASSFSAIGLAGGADTQYF. CDR3 bases: TGTGCCAGCAGTTTCTCCGCGATAGGACTAGCGGGAGGGGCAGATACGCAGTATTTT.

This sequence joins TRBV19 and TRBJ1-5; D uncertain. V lost 6 bases, J lost 1 base, and 10 bases lay in between. Germline V gene data show CDR1 as LNHDA and CDR2 as SQIVND (reference sequence). The CDR3 has 14 residues. The CDR3 protein is CASRVGMSNQPQHF. The CDR3 region has the DNA TGTGCCAGTAGGGTGGGGATGAGCAATCAGCCCCAGCATTTT.

This clone came up many times. The genes are TRBV5-8 and TRBJ2-6; D might be TRBD1 (5 bases). Trimming stripped 2 bases from V and 0 bases from J, with 15 bases between. The CDR3 has 18 residues. Germline V lookup: CDR1 SGHTS, CDR2 YDEGEE. The CDR3 DNA reads TGTGCCAGCAGCTTTGGGTCAGGGTCTTACTCTGGGGCCAACGTCCTGACTTTC. Translating gives CASSFGSGSYSGANVLTF.

The chain links TRBV18 to TRBJ2-3; a possible D gene is TRBD2 (6 bases). CDR3 size: 14 residues. Germline V gene data show CDR1 as KGHSH and CDR2 as LQKENI. V was clipped by 5 bases and J by 2 bases, with 11 bases between them. This chain's CDR3 is CASSIGGVTDTQYF. CDR3 coding DNA: TGTGCCAGCTCAATCGGCGGGGTCACAGATACGCAGTATTTT.

This clone was observed a handful of times. The chain is built from TRBV2 and TRBJ1-2, with D unresolved. V was cut by 7 bases and J by 4 bases, with 10 bases left in between. The CDR3 length is 12 residues. Germline lookup yields CDR1 SNHLY and CDR2 FYNNEI. CDR3 nucleotide sequence: TGTGCCAGCAATCAGGATCTCTATGGCTACACCTTC. It translates to CASNQDLYGYTF.

The chain joins TRBV2 to TRBJ2-7; 7 bases line up with TRBD2. V shed 6 bases and J 6 bases; nucleotides not matched to a gene: 14. CDR3 size: 15 residues. The V gene's germline CDR1 is SNHLY and CDR2 FYNNEI. The CDR3 DNA reads as TGTGCCAGCAGCCGGGGGGAGTCGGGTGTGAGCGAGCAGTACTTC. It specifies CASSRGESGVSEQYF.

The rearrangement joins TRBV28 to TRBJ2-2; TRBD1 aligns across 8 bases. The CDR3 runs 17 residues. The germline CDR1 and CDR2 sequences are MDHEN and SYDVKM. V lost 1 base to trimming and J lost 6 bases; unmatched junction nucleotides: 10. CDR3 bases: TGTGCCAGCAGTTTATTTTGGGGACAGGAGGGGCCCGGGGAGCTGTTTTTT. Its translation is CASSLFWGQEGPGELFF. The variable domain in full, completed from reference TRBV28 and TRBJ2-2, reads DVKVTQSSRYLVKRTGEKVFLECVQDMDHENMFWYRQDPGLGLRLIYFSYDVKMKEKGDIPEGYSVSREKKERFSLILESASTNQTSMYLCASSLFWGQEGPGELFFGEGSRLTVL.

The V call is TRBV25-1, the J call TRBJ2-2; D gene unclear. The germline gives CDR1 MGHDK, CDR2 SYGVNS. CDR3 length: 15 residues. V shed 4 bases and J shed 1 base, with 10 bases lying between them. The CDR3 DNA reads TGTGCCAGCAGTGGGATAGCCGGGAACACCGGGGAGCTGTTTTTT. As protein: CASSGIAGNTGELFF.

This clone was detected only a few times. The chain couples TRBV7-2 to TRBJ2-7, with 9 bases identical to TRBD1. J gave up 5 bases and V 5 bases, and 10 bases lay outside the gene matches. Germline V gene lookup returns CDR1 SGHTA and CDR2 FQGNSA. This CDR3 region has 15 residues. CDR3 sequence reads: CASSPRQGEANEQYF. CDR3 bases: TGTGCCAGCAGCCCACGACAGGGGGAGGCAAACGAGCAGTACTTC.

This rearrangement joins TRBV2 to TRBJ1-1; unclear D gene. Germline values: CDR1 SNHLY, CDR2 FYNNEI. This CDR3 has 12 residues. Trimming cost V 8 bases and J 1 base, with 8 bases left between them. The DNA of the CDR3 is TGTGCCAGCCGACCGAGGAACACTGAAGCTTTCTTT. It encodes CASRPRNTEAFF.

The chain uses TRBV27 and TRBJ2-1; D ambiguous. Germline assignment: CDR1 MNHEY and CDR2 SMNVEV (reference sequence). The CDR3 is 13 residues long. Trimming took off 6 bases at V and 9 bases at J, with 15 bases between the two ends. The CDR3 loop is CASRVGAWGEQFF. The CDR3, as DNA: TGTGCCAGCAGGGTCGGTGCATGGGGTGAGCAGTTCTTC.

This sequence joins TRBV10-2 and TRBJ2-7; 7 bases are shared with TRBD1. Germline CDR1 reads WSHSY; CDR2 reads SAAADI. The CDR3 extends over 15 amino acids. V lost 6 bases to trimming and J lost 2 bases; unmatched junction nucleotides: 10. The CDR3 loop is CASSEDRDVTYEQYF. CDR3 DNA: TGCGCCAGCAGCGAAGACAGGGACGTAACCTACGAGCAGTACTTC.

J is TRBJ1-2 and V is TRBV7-8; the D gene is possibly TRBD1 (6 bases). With 4 bases removed from V and 3 bases from J, the gap between germline ends came to 9 bases. The length of the CDR3 is 13 residues. The germline V gene encodes CDR1 SGHVS and CDR2 FQNEAQ. The CDR3 sequence is CASSSRTDYGYTF. CDR3 DNA: TGTGCCAGCAGCTCCAGGACAGACTATGGCTACACCTTC.

The CDR3 DNA reads as TGTGCCAGCAGCGTAGTGACAGGTCCGGACACTGAAGCTTTCTTT. It encodes CASSVVTGPDTEAFF. The chain carries TRBV9 and TRBJ1-1; D is perhaps TRBD1 (6 bases). The CDR3 has 15 amino acids. Trimming stripped 0 bases from V and 3 bases from J, with 12 bases between. CDR1 and CDR2 (germline): SGDLS, YYNGEE. Full variable domain (remainder filled in from reference TRBV9 and TRBJ1-1): DSGVTQTPKHLITATGQRVTLRCSPRSGDLSVYWYQQSLDQGLQFLIQYYNGEERAKGNILERFSAQQFPDLHSELNLSSLELGDSALYFCASSVVTGPDTEAFFGQGTRLTVV.

Remarks on this clone: This is likely an artifact of a read error, given a far larger clone one base away. Additional DNA sequences in this sample encode the identical CDR3. The chain uses TRBV5-4 and TRBJ2-7; 12 bases line up with TRBD2. This CDR3 is built from 16 residues. J was trimmed by 5 bases and V by 4 bases; bases with no gene match: 10. Per the germline V gene, CDR1 is SGHNT and CDR2 is YYREEE (reference sequence). CDR3 amino acids: CASSQDPTSGSNEQYF. For the CDR3, the DNA is TGTGCCAGCAGCCAAGATCCGACTAGCGGGAGCAACGAGCAGTACTTC.

The V gene is TRBV28, the J gene TRBJ1-5; D is unclear. This CDR3 comprises 15 residues. CDR1 is MDHEN, CDR2 SYDVKM, per germline. V was cut by 6 bases and J by 6 bases, with 18 bases left in between. CDR3 sequence (DNA): TGTGCCAGCAGCTCGGGCCCCGGGAGGGTTCAGCCCCAGCATTTT. Translation gives CASSSGPGRVQPQHF. Together with reference TRBV28 and TRBJ1-5, the CDR3 gives the full variable domain: DVKVTQSSRYLVKRTGEKVFLECVQDMDHENMFWYRQDPGLGLRLIYFSYDVKMKEKGDIPEGYSVSREKKERFSLILESASTNQTSMYLCASSSGPGRVQPQHFGDGTRLSIL.

This clone is termed medium-sized. The rearrangement links TRBV6-5 to TRBJ2-1, with 9 bases aligning to TRBD1. Losses at the gene ends were 8 bases for V and 4 bases for J; bases not matched to a gene: 6. The length of the CDR3 is 14 residues. CDR1 is MNHEY, CDR2 SVGAGI, per germline. CDR3 DNA: TGTGCCAGCGGGGGGACAGGGACTTACAATGAGCAGTTCTTC. Its translation: CASGGTGTYNEQFF.

Comments on this clone: This likely traces to a read error, being one base from a far larger clone. Other DNA sequences from this sample encode an identical CDR3 as well. V usage is TRBV11-1 and J usage is TRBJ1-2; 8 nucleotides line up with TRBD1. This CDR3 spans 13 amino acids. Unmatched junction bases numbered 1, after V lost 1 base and J lost 6 bases. Germline loops: CDR1 SGHAT, CDR2 FQDESV (reference sequence). The CDR3 nucleotides are TGTGCCAGCAGCTTAGGGACAGGGAATGGCTACACCTTC. This encodes CASSLGTGNGYTF.

The sample holds a few counts of this clone. The rearrangement joins TRBV11-2 to TRBJ1-6, with D perhaps TRBD1 (5 bases). There are 13 residues in the CDR3. Germline V gene data show CDR1 as SGHAT and CDR2 as FQNNGV. Trimming took off 6 bases at V and 11 bases at J, with 14 bases between the two ends. In nucleotides, the CDR3 is TGTGCCAGCAGTGAAACCCAGGGCCCACCCCTCCACTTT. It translates to CASSETQGPPLHF.

This clone was detected ten times or more. The chain uses TRBV7-2 and TRBJ2-3; D not resolved. Deletions cut 5 bases from V and 9 bases from J, with 12 bases between. Per germline, CDR1 SGHTA and CDR2 FQGNSA. The CDR3 is 12 residues long. In DNA form, the CDR3 reads TGTGCCAGCAGCCCTTATGCCGACACGCAGTATTTT. Translated, it gives CASSPYADTQYF.

This clone was counted a few times. V is TRBV16 and J is TRBJ2-1; D gene ambiguous. The V gene lost 7 bases and the J gene lost 0 bases, with 7 bases spanning the gap. Germline V lookup: CDR1 KGHSY, CDR2 FQNENV. CDR3 length equals 13 residues. CDR3 coding DNA: TGTGCCAGCACCCCCCCCTCCTACAATGAGCAGTTCTTC. Its protein is CASTPPSYNEQFF.

V is TRBV28 and J is TRBJ2-4, with D unresolved. V lost 5 bases, J lost 0 bases, and 8 bases lay in between. Germline values: CDR1 MDHEN, CDR2 SYDVKM. This CDR3 spans 14 amino acids. CDR3 region: CASSPGVAKNIQYF. The CDR3 nucleotides are TGTGCCAGCAGTCCTGGGGTAGCCAAAAACATTCAGTACTTC.

The chain has TRBV28 and TRBJ1-5, with D maybe TRBD1 (5 bases). CDR3 size: 18 residues. The ends were cut back, 2 bases at V and 5 bases at J, with 22 bases in the middle. CDR1 MDHEN and CDR2 SYDVKM come from the germline V gene. DNA for the CDR3: TGTGCCAGCAGTTTAGGTTACTTCGTAAACAGGCGAGATCAGCCCCAGCATTTT. It codes for CASSLGYFVNRRDQPQHF.

The rearrangement joins TRBV10-3 to TRBJ2-7, with D possibly being TRBD2 (5 bases). The germline CDR1 and CDR2 sequences are ENHRY and SYGVKD. CDR3 length equals 15 residues. The V end was cut by 10 bases, the J end by 0 bases, with 19 bases between. The CDR3 loop reads CASSQEGASSYEQYF. The CDR3 region has the DNA TGTGCCAGCAGCCAAGAGGGCGCTAGCTCCTACGAGCAGTACTTC.

This clone was seen repeatedly, ten times or more. The chain has TRBV5-5 and TRBJ2-6; TRBD2 matches at 9 bases. The CDR3 length is 16 residues. Trimming took 2 bases from V and 3 from J; bases not matched to a gene: 3. The germline gives CDR1 SGHKS, CDR2 YYEKEE (reference sequence). CDR3 bases: TGTGCCAGCAGCTTAGCGGGAGGTATTGGGGCCAACGTCCTGACTTTC. The encoded protein is CASSLAGGIGANVLTF.

A single count supports this clone. This chain connects TRBV19 to TRBJ1-2; D gene unclear. This CDR3 contains 16 residues. CDR1 is LNHDA, CDR2 SQIVND, per germline (reference sequence). Trimming shortened V by 3 bases and J by 5 bases, and 19 bases separated the two germline ends. This chain's CDR3 is CASSMFSSNPLYGYTF. CDR3 DNA sequence: TGTGCCAGTAGTATGTTCTCCTCCAATCCCCTATATGGCTACACCTTC.

V is TRBV7-9 and J is TRBJ1-3; D gene unclear. This CDR3 comprises 16 residues. In germline, CDR1 is SEHNR, CDR2 FQNEAQ (reference sequence). V was cut by 4 bases and J by 0 bases, with 13 bases left in between. CDR3 protein: CASSSGLKRSGNTIYF. The CDR3 nucleotides are TGTGCCAGCAGCTCCGGACTGAAGCGCTCTGGAAACACCATATATTTT.

The chain is built from TRBV6-6 and TRBJ2-7; TRBD2 might be the D (6 bases). Germline values: CDR1 MNHNY, CDR2 SVGAGI (reference sequence). Trimming removed 3 bases from V and 5 bases from J, with 20 bases in between. This CDR3 spans 16 amino acids. CDR3 amino acids: CASSYWGPEGSDEQYF. The CDR3 DNA sequence: TGTGCCAGCAGTTATTGGGGTCCGGAGGGATCGGACGAGCAGTACTTC.